The clone carrying this T cell receptor (beta chain) was counted many times. These data come from a study of HIV-infected patients and healthy controls. Reverse transcription used about 510 ng RNA and constant-region primers for alpha and beta. Each of the alpha and beta chains got its own library through chain-specific third strand synthesis with indices. Each CDR3 protein is one row after TCRdb ran MiXCR on the 5' RACE reads. The table shows approximately 22,000 distinct CDR3 sequences, with under 9% occurring only once. Whole blood was used without fractionation, so all unsorted peripheral T cells were included. J gave up 3 bases and V 2 bases, and 4 bases lay outside the gene matches. Germline loops: CDR1 SGHTA, CDR2 FQGNSA. This CDR3 spans 15 amino acids.

Material for sequencing was blood. The TCR sequence derives from an adult in good health. The genes are TRBV7-2 and TRBJ2-3; 8 nucleotides match TRBD1. The CDR3 DNA is TGTGCCAGCAGCTTATTTGACAGGGGAACAGATACGCAGTATTTT. Translation: CASSLFDRGTDTQYF.